The clone carrying this T cell receptor beta chain was counted between two and nine times. The antigen is not known. These data belong to a study of T-cell memory formation after mild COVID-19. TCR alpha and TCR beta cDNA libraries carrying sample barcodes and UMIs were produced by 5'RACE using constant-segment primers. TCRdb reprocessed the 5' RACE reads via MiXCR and lists one record per CDR3 protein. Of around 370,000 distinct CDR3 sequences listed, 20% to 25% are singletons. The length of the CDR3 is 15 residues. CDR1 and CDR2 from the germline V gene are SGHAT and FQDESV (reference sequence). V was cut by 4 bases and J by 10 bases, with 17 bases left in between. General study results and limits: Clones contracting over day 15 to 85 were CD4/CD8 balanced, with later expanders leaning CD4+. Some responding clones appeared in pre-infection memory, suggesting cross-reactive memory joined.

The sequence derives from an adult woman who had mild COVID-19 (a few samples of this study predate the infection). Cell type and time point are not known. Specimen: PBMCs or a T cell subset sorted from them (not recorded which). The V call is TRBV11-1, the J call TRBJ1-6, with D perhaps matching TRBD1 (6 bases). The DNA for the CDR3 is TGTGCCAGCAGCTCCGTGATAGGGGGAGGATCACCCCTCCACTTT. Amino acid sequence: CASSSVIGGGSPLHF.